This record looks at one T cell receptor beta chain sequence and its context. CDR1 is DFQATT, CDR2 SNEGSKA, per germline (reference sequence). V was clipped by 3 bases and J by 8 bases, with 16 bases between them. The CDR3 sequence is 13 residues long. Original processing notes: Estimation of nucleated cell counts was performed using reference gene primer amplification. Profiled with immunoSEQ multiplex PCR; TCRdb holds only in-frame clones, not every one. That table is the source of V, J and clone size, and D and trimming were worked out from the DNA. In the table there are about 310,000 clones, about nine tenths of which are singletons. This specimen belongs to a study of blood T cell repertoires in COVID-19. Study-level background: Spain, Italy and the United States supplied samples that represented acute and convalescent COVID-19. From T cells, B-cell-depleted T cells, or PBMCs came the material, which was cDNA or gDNA.

The sequenced sample consisted of PBMCs or T cells enriched from blood (not recorded which). This TCR was recovered from a woman in her forties who had recovered from COVID-19. The gene calls are TRBV20-1 and TRBJ1-2; D might be TRBD1 (6 bases). The CDR3 protein is CSASEDRWGGYTF. CDR3 DNA: TGCAGTGCTAGTGAGGACAGATGGGGGGGCTACACCTTC.